The clone carrying this T cell receptor (beta chain) showed up many times. V gave up 4 bases and J gave up 4 bases; unmatched junction bases: 6. This CDR3 comprises 14 residues. Germline V CDR1 and CDR2: MNHEY, SVGAGI. The record originates from a study of T cells after yellow fever vaccination. Study overall: Fractions low in cell number were prepared with SMART-Seq v4 Ultra Low Input.

TCRdb re-called the 5' RACE reads with MiXCR, one entry per CDR3 protein. The data show 200,000 to 300,000 distinct CDR3 sequences, roughly 3.7% seen once. The J gene is TRBJ1-2, the V gene TRBV6-5; TRBD1 aligns across 7 bases. This TCR was sampled from a man aged 18 to 30 who received the YFV17D yellow fever vaccine. The specimen was PBMCs, collected 15 days after the yellow fever booster vaccination. The CDR3 bases are TGTGCCAGCAGTTCTCTACAGGGGCCCTATGGCTACACCTTC. It specifies CASSSLQGPYGYTF.